Each of the 26 T cell receptor beta chains below was sequenced from the same sample in a study of T cells in Graves' hyperthyroidism and ophthalmopathy. The investigators amplified TCR beta CDR3 regions from RNA transcripts. Primed by the HTBI set, a first-round RT-PCR was run on the TCR CDR3. TCRdb passed the multiplex PCR reads through MiXCR, listing each CDR3 protein once. The table shows 370,000 or so distinct CDR3 sequences, with 25% occurring only once. Source material: blood. The source of these receptors is a man between 45 and 60 years old with Graves' hyperthyroidism.

The chain employs TRBV4-1 and TRBJ2-7, with D perhaps TRBD1 or TRBD2 (5 bases each). Germline-derived CDR1 and CDR2 are MGHRA and YSYEKL. V was pared by 4 bases and J by 2 bases, with 15 bases between. The CDR3 consists of 15 residues. CDR3: CASSLLGTSAYEQYF. The CDR3 DNA follows: TGCGCCAGCAGCCTTCTGGGGACGTCCGCCTACGAGCAGTACTTC.

Only a few counts were recorded for this clonotype. The V gene is TRBV6-2 or TRBV6-3, the J gene TRBJ2-7; TRBD2 matches at 7 bases. Germline values: CDR1 MNHEY, CDR2 SVGEGT. The CDR3 consists of 15 residues. V lost 4 bases to trimming and J lost 4 bases; unmatched junction nucleotides: 10. DNA of the CDR3: TGTGCCAGCAGTTCCCTGGACGGGAGGAGGTACGAGCAGTACTTC. Its translation: CASSSLDGRRYEQYF.

The chain carries TRBV11-3 and TRBJ1-4; 8 bases are a match to TRBD1. Germline V CDR1 and CDR2: SGHNT, YENEEA. The trim removed 5 bases at V and 5 bases at J, leaving 4 bases unmatched. The CDR3 length is 14 residues. CDR3 DNA sequence: TGTGCCAGCAGCCGGGACAGGATGAATGAAAAACTGTTTTTT. Its protein is CASSRDRMNEKLFF.

The table lists this clonotype with many counts. The chain recombines TRBV28 with TRBJ1-1; unclear D gene. This CDR3 contains 15 residues. Trimming shortened V by 2 bases and J by 0 bases, and 10 bases separated the two germline ends. The V gene's germline CDR1 is MDHEN and CDR2 SYDVKM. This CDR3 reads CASSLAGIMNTEAFF. As DNA, the CDR3 is TGTGCCAGCAGTTTAGCGGGGATTATGAACACTGAAGCTTTCTTT.

This clonotype is a singleton in its sample. The genes are TRBV20-1 and TRBJ1-5; perhaps TRBD1 as D (5 bases). Trimming removed 1 base at V and 4 bases at J, with 11 bases between. The CDR3 has 14 amino acids. CDR1 and CDR2 (germline): DFQATT, SNEGSKA (reference sequence). The CDR3 DNA reads as TGCAGTGCTAGAGCCGGACAACCGAATCAGCCCCAGCATTTT. Amino acid sequence: CSARAGQPNQPQHF.

The J gene is TRBJ1-2, the V gene TRBV19; TRBD1 might be the D (5 bases). The V end lost 3 bases, the J end lost 4 bases, and 15 bases lay between the germline ends. CDR3 length: 15 residues. Germline V gene sequence: CDR1 LNHDA, CDR2 SQIVND (reference sequence). CDR3 nucleotide sequence: TGTGCCAGTAGTATGGGGACCGGGCAGGGCTATGGCTACACCTTC. Translating it yields CASSMGTGQGYGYTF. The full variable domain, completed using reference TRBV19 and TRBJ1-2, is DGGITQSPKYLFRKEGQNVTLSCEQNLNHDAMYWYRQDPGQGLRLIYYSQIVNDFQKGDIAEGYSVSREKKESFPLTVTSAQKNPTAFYLCASSMGTGQGYGYTFGSGTRLTVV.

Points on this clonotype: Relative to the germline gene, one junction end is altered; a read error may explain this. V gene TRBV28 combines with J gene TRBJ2-7; 7 nucleotides line up with TRBD1. The CDR3 is 13 residues long. CDR1 and CDR2 from the germline V gene are MDHEN and SYDVKM. This CDR3 reads CASSDRVSYEQCF. CDR3 nucleotides: TGTGCCAGCAGCGACAGGGTTTCCTACGAGCAGTGCTTC.

In its sample, this clonotype was seen a few times. The chain carries TRBV29-1 and TRBJ1-1, with 11 bases that match TRBD1. V lost 4 bases to trimming and J lost 1 base; unmatched junction nucleotides: 5. The germline V gene encodes CDR1 SQVTM and CDR2 ANQGSEA. This CDR3 contains 15 residues. The CDR3 loop is CSVADRGRRNTEAFF. The CDR3 DNA reads as TGCAGCGTTGCGGACAGGGGGCGACGGAACACTGAAGCTTTCTTT.

The sample holds many counts of this clonotype. This rearrangement joins TRBV20-1 to TRBJ2-1; D unresolved. V shed 0 bases and J shed 8 bases, with 17 bases lying between them. This CDR3 has 15 amino acids. Looked up from germline, CDR1 is DFQATT and CDR2 is SNEGSKA (reference sequence). The CDR3 DNA is TGCAGTGCTAGAGATCCAACCCTCTCGTTCGATGAGCAGTTCTTC. Residues: CSARDPTLSFDEQFF.

The genes are TRBV2 and TRBJ1-4; the match to TRBD1 covers 8 bases. V gave up 10 bases and J gave up 5 bases; unmatched junction bases: 3. This CDR3 comprises 12 residues. The germline V gene has CDR1 SNHLY and CDR2 FYNNEI. CDR3 sequence reads: CATQGANEKLFF. As DNA, the CDR3 is TGTGCCACCCAGGGGGCAAATGAAAAACTGTTTTTT.

As to this clonotype: One end of the junction varies from germline; a read error may be responsible. The chain links TRBV28 to TRBJ2-5, with D perhaps matching TRBD2 (7 bases). Looked up from germline, CDR1 is MDHEN and CDR2 is SYDVKM. The CDR3 has 14 residues. CDR3 bases: TGTGCCAGCAGTTTCCAGGGGAGCGGGGAGACCCGGTACTTC. Residues: CASSFQGSGETRYF. Full variable domain (rest looked up from reference TRBV28 and TRBJ2-5): DVKVTQSSRYLVKRTGEKVFLECVQDMDHENMFWYRQDPGLGLRLIYFSYDVKMKEKGDIPEGYSVSREKKERFSLILESASTNQTSMYLCASSFQGSGETRYFGPGTRLLVL.

This clonotype was seen a few times. This chain links TRBV7-8 with TRBJ2-5, with unresolved D. CDR3 length: 13 residues. V was shortened by 3 bases and J by 2 bases, with 7 bases between the two germline ends. Germline-derived CDR1 and CDR2 are SGHVS and FQNEAQ. DNA for the CDR3: TGTGCCAGCAGCTTCGGGCAGCAAGAGACCCAGTACTTC. It codes for CASSFGQQETQYF.

The gene calls are TRBV3-1 and TRBJ2-5; 8 bases line up with TRBD2. V lost 4 bases to trimming and J lost 2 bases; unmatched junction nucleotides: 3. The CDR3 totals 14 residues. Germline CDR1 reads LGHDT; CDR2 reads YNNKEL (reference sequence). CDR3 in DNA: TGTGCCAGCAGCCCACTAGCGGCGCAAGAGACCCAGTACTTC. As protein: CASSPLAAQETQYF.

This sequence joins TRBV12-5 and TRBJ2-6; D gene unclear. CDR3 size: 13 residues. Germline CDR1 LGHNT, CDR2 FRNRAP. Trimming cost V 6 bases and J 1 base, with 4 bases left between them. The CDR3 region is CASGISGANVLTF. The CDR3 DNA follows: TGTGCTAGTGGCATTTCTGGGGCCAACGTCCTGACTTTC. Supplemented by reference TRBV12-5 and TRBJ2-6, the full variable domain reads DARVTQTPRHKVTEMGQEVTMRCQPILGHNTVFWYRQTMMQGLELLAYFRNRAPLDDSGMPKDRFSAEMPDATLATLKIQPSEPRDSAVYFCASGISGANVLTFGAGSRLTVL.

This clonotype was seen many times. CDR3 sequence reads: CASSRREGSSYEQYF. For the CDR3, the DNA is TGCGCCAGCAGCCGGCGTGAGGGGAGTTCATACGAGCAGTACTTC. The chain uses TRBV5-1 and TRBJ2-7; tentatively, D is TRBD1 or TRBD2 (5 bases each). The germline V gene encodes CDR1 SGHRS and CDR2 YFSETQ. The CDR3 is 15 residues long. V was trimmed by 4 bases and J by 4 bases, leaving 18 bases between them. Complete variable domain (other parts from reference TRBV5-1 and TRBJ2-7): KAGVTQTPRYLIKTRGQQVTLSCSPISGHRSVSWYQQTPGQGLQFLFEYFSETQRNKGNFPGRFSGRQFSNSRSEMNVSTLELGDSALYLCASSRREGSSYEQYFGPGTRLTVT.

This clonotype was found a few times. The rearrangement uses TRBV5-1 and TRBJ2-5; 7 bases map to TRBD1. The CDR3 loop spans 13 amino acids. J lost 6 bases, V lost 4 bases, and 6 bases had no gene match. Looked up from germline, CDR1 is SGHRS and CDR2 is YFSETQ. For the CDR3, the DNA is TGCGCCAGCAGCCCGGGACAGCCCCAGACCCAGTACTTC. Translating it yields CASSPGQPQTQYF.

The chain has TRBV12-5 and TRBJ2-7, with 8 nucleotides matching TRBD1. The CDR3 loop spans 15 amino acids. V dropped 6 bases and J dropped 7; count of bases not matched to a gene: 14. CDR1 LGHNT and CDR2 FRNRAP come from the germline V gene. The CDR3 region is CASGAHRRGQKEQYF. DNA of the CDR3: TGTGCTAGTGGGGCCCACCGCAGGGGGCAGAAGGAGCAGTACTTC.

This clonotype was seen ten or more times. V usage is TRBV3-1 and J usage is TRBJ2-1, with D tentatively TRBD2 (6 bases). V lost 3 bases and J lost 9, with 9 bases in between. Germline V gene lookup returns CDR1 LGHDT and CDR2 YNNKEL (reference sequence). CDR3 length equals 12 residues. CDR3 in amino acids: CASSQGLTEQFF. The CDR3 bases are TGTGCCAGCAGCCAGGGACTTACTGAGCAGTTCTTC.

In nucleotides, the CDR3 is TGCAGCGTTCAGACCCCGGGACGCCGGGCCTACGAGCAGTACTTC. This sequence encodes CSVQTPGRRAYEQYF. This chain links TRBV29-1 with TRBJ2-7; D tentatively reads TRBD1 or TRBD2 (5 bases each). V shed 5 bases and J shed 2 bases, with 19 bases lying between them. CDR1 and CDR2 from the germline V gene are SQVTM and ANQGSEA. This CDR3 has 15 residues.

V gene TRBV30 combines with J gene TRBJ2-3; the D gene is possibly TRBD2 (5 bases). The CDR3 length is 14 residues. From germline, CDR1 is GTSNPN and CDR2 SVGIG (reference sequence). The ends were cut back, 0 bases at V and 4 bases at J, with 11 bases in the middle. CDR3 sequence (DNA): TGTGCCTGGAGTGTACGAGAGGGAGCAGATACGCAGTATTTT. Its translation is CAWSVREGADTQYF.

As concerns this clonotype: The junction does not match germline at one end; this may be a read error. The chain has TRBV7-9 and TRBJ2-5; maybe TRBD2 (6 bases). Germline CDR1 SEHNR, CDR2 FQNEAQ (reference sequence). The CDR3 extends over 16 amino acids. CDR3 residues: CASSSTTSLYQETQNF. CDR3 DNA: TGTGCCAGCAGCTCTACGACTAGTCTGTACCAAGAGACCCAGAACTTC. The full variable domain, with the rest looked up from reference TRBV7-9 and TRBJ2-5, is DTGVSQNPRHKITKRGQNVTFRCDPISEHNRLYWYRQTLGQGPEFLTYFQNEAQLEKSRLLSDRFSAERPKGSFSTLEIQRTEQGDSAMYLCASSSTTSLYQETQNFGPGTRLLVL.

The chain recombines TRBV7-3 with TRBJ2-3; D is undetermined. The CDR3 covers 15 residues. V dropped 5 bases and J dropped 2 bases, with 14 bases sitting between them. Germline loops: CDR1 SGHTA, CDR2 FQGTGA. This CDR3 is CASSRIGGHTDTQYF. The CDR3 coding sequence is TGTGCCAGCAGCCGCATCGGCGGCCACACAGATACGCAGTATTTT.

The chain uses TRBV29-1 and TRBJ2-7; TRBD1 aligns across 7 bases. The trim removed 7 bases at V and 2 bases at J, leaving 2 bases unmatched. CDR3 length equals 11 residues. The germline gives CDR1 SQVTM, CDR2 ANQGSEA. The CDR3 loop is CSAGTAYEQYF. CDR3 DNA sequence: TGCAGCGCCGGGACAGCCTACGAGCAGTACTTC.

This clonotype appeared a few times. The rearrangement joins TRBV30 to TRBJ1-1, with D perhaps TRBD1 (6 bases). Germline V lookup: CDR1 GTSNPN, CDR2 SVGIG (reference sequence). V was clipped by 5 bases and J by 0 bases, with 10 bases between them. This CDR3 has 13 amino acids. CDR3 sequence: CAWGQTLNTEAFF. The CDR3 bases are TGTGCCTGGGGACAGACCCTGAACACTGAAGCTTTCTTT.

On this clonotype itself: This sequence may be a read error, since a much larger clone differs from it by one base. The chain is built from TRBV28 and TRBJ2-7; D not certain. The CDR3 is made up of 13 amino acids. Trimming shortened V by 2 bases and J by 5 bases, and 10 bases separated the two germline ends. Per germline, CDR1 MDHEN and CDR2 SYDVKM. The CDR3 DNA sequence: TGTGCCAGCAGTTTACTCAGTGCCCACGAGCAGTACTTC. It encodes CASSLLSAHEQYF.

Only a few counts were recorded for this clonotype. V is TRBV2 and J is TRBJ2-5; D possibly corresponds to TRBD1 (6 bases). The CDR3 sequence is 12 residues long. Germline CDR1 SNHLY, CDR2 FYNNEI. V was trimmed by 7 bases and J by 4 bases, leaving 10 bases between them. The CDR3 sequence is CASIEQGETQYF. CDR3 DNA sequence: TGTGCCAGCATCGAACAGGGAGAGACCCAGTACTTC.